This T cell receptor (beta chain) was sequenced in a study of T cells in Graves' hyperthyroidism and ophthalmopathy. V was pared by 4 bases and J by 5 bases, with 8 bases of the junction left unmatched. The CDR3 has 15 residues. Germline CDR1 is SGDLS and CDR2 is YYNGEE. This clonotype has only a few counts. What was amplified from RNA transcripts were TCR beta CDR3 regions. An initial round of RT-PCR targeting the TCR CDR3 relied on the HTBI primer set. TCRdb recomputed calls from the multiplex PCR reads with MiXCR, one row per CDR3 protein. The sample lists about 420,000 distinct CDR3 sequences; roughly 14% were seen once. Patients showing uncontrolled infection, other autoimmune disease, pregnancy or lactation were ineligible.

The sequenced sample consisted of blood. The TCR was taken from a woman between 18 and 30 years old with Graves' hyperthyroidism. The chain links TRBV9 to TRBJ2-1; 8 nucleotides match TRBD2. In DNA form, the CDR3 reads TGTGCCAGCAGCCTCTGGCCTAGCGGGCACAATGAGCAGTTCTTC. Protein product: CASSLWPSGHNEQFF.